This T cell receptor (beta chain) emerged from a study of shared clonotypes between healthy human individuals. Across several immunoSEQ plates, the genomic DNA of each subset was split evenly. Measured with immunoSEQ multiplex PCR; TCRdb has only the in-frame clones, and not every one. The sample yields more than 1,200,000 clones, 98% to 99% seen once. Germline V gene lookup returns CDR1 MNHNY and CDR2 SVGAGI (reference sequence). V shed 6 bases and J 7 bases; nucleotides not matched to a gene: 13. This CDR3 comprises 16 residues. General study points: Large depth notwithstanding, sorted-subset sequencing proved incomplete by rarefaction.

About this clone: The antigen remains unidentified.

The TCR comes from a man aged 30 to 39 in good health. The chain recombines TRBV6-6 with TRBJ1-5; 9 bases agree with TRBD1. Source material: naive CD4+ T cells sorted from blood. The subset denotes: CD45RA+ positively selected. This chain's CDR3 is CASSGVQGASGQPQHF. CDR3 DNA sequence: TGTGCCAGCAGCGGCGTACAGGGGGCTTCAGGACAGCCCCAGCATTTT.